What follows are 8 T cell receptor beta chains derived from one specimen sequenced in a study of T-cell memory formation after mild COVID-19. TCRdb re-called the 5' RACE reads through MiXCR, storing one row per CDR3 protein. Among 400,000 or so distinct CDR3 sequences, roughly 21% were seen once, and the ten largest hold about 12%. Material: PBMCs or a T cell subset sorted from them (not recorded which). The source of these receptors is an adult woman who had mild COVID-19 (a few samples of this study predate the infection). Cell type and time point are not known.

The chain couples TRBV9 to TRBJ2-5, with TRBD2 as a possible D gene (6 bases). V lost 0 bases and J 2 bases, leaving 11 bases between the germline ends. The CDR3 is 15 amino acids. The germline V gene has CDR1 SGDLS and CDR2 YYNGEE. CDR3 in amino acids: CASSVGAGPQETQYF. In DNA form, the CDR3 reads TGTGCCAGCAGCGTAGGGGCGGGGCCGCAAGAGACCCAGTACTTC.

This chain joins TRBV6-2 or TRBV6-3 and TRBJ1-2; D remains ambiguous. The ends were cut back, 5 bases at V and 3 bases at J, with 10 bases in the middle. This CDR3 is built from 13 residues. Looked up from germline, CDR1 is MNHEY and CDR2 is SVGEGT. DNA for the CDR3: TGTGCCAGCAGTCACGACGGGGACTATGGCTACACCTTC. Translated: CASSHDGDYGYTF.

The J gene is TRBJ2-7, the V gene TRBV3-1; 11 bases are a match to TRBD2. The V and J ends lost 0 bases and 3 bases, in that order; junction bases with no gene match: 7. Looked up from germline, CDR1 is LGHDT and CDR2 is YNNKEL (reference sequence). The CDR3 sequence is 17 residues long. In DNA, the CDR3 is TGTGCCAGCAGCCAAGAACTAGCGGGGGCCCTCTACTACGAGCAGTACTTC. This sequence encodes CASSQELAGALYYEQYF.

The sample holds a few counts of this clonotype. The V call is TRBV6-5, the J call TRBJ2-1, with 10 bases aligning to TRBD2. The trim removed 6 bases at V and 10 bases at J, leaving 6 bases unmatched. Germline-derived CDR1 and CDR2 are MNHEY and SVGAGI. The CDR3 is 13 amino acids. The CDR3 spells CASSRYSGGEQFF. CDR3 coding DNA: TGTGCCAGCAGCCGGTATAGCGGGGGGGAGCAGTTCTTC.

The V gene is TRBV5-1, the J gene TRBJ1-1, with 7 bases that match TRBD1. The germline CDR1 and CDR2 sequences are SGHRS and YFSETQ. The CDR3 contains 17 residues. With V trimmed by 0 bases and J by 0 bases, 8 bases remained unmatched. The CDR3 DNA follows: TGCGCCAGCAGCTTGGCCGGACAGGCCTTGATGAACACTGAAGCTTTCTTT. This sequence encodes CASSLAGQALMNTEAFF.

This clonotype was seen a few times. V usage is TRBV29-1 and J usage is TRBJ1-2; 8 bases align to TRBD1. CDR3 size: 13 residues. V gave up 3 bases and J gave up 4 bases; unmatched junction bases: 4. Germline CDR1 and CDR2: SQVTM and ANQGSEA. CDR3 DNA: TGCAGCGTTGATCAGGGGGCCATCTATGGCTACACCTTC. It yields the protein CSVDQGAIYGYTF. The entire variable domain, with the rest obtained from reference TRBV29-1 and TRBJ1-2, is as follows: SAVISQKPSRDICQRGTSLTIQCQVDSQVTMMFWYRQQPGQSLTLIATANQGSEATYESGFVIDKFPISRPNLTFSTLTVSNMSPEDSSIYLCSVDQGAIYGYTFGSGTRLTVV.

The chain has TRBV6-5 and TRBJ2-1, with 10 bases matching TRBD2. The germline V gene has CDR1 MNHEY and CDR2 SVGAGI. The CDR3 extends over 16 amino acids. J was trimmed by 5 bases and V by 2 bases; bases with no gene match: 6. CDR3 loop: CASSYPTAGGDNEQFF. The DNA of the CDR3 is TGTGCCAGCAGTTACCCCACAGCGGGAGGGGACAATGAGCAGTTCTTC.

This chain connects TRBV9 to TRBJ1-1; D perhaps matches TRBD1 (6 bases). V lost 6 bases and J 1 base, leaving 13 bases between the germline ends. Germline loops: CDR1 SGDLS, CDR2 YYNGEE. The CDR3 has 14 amino acids. The CDR3 region is CASTPGQQNTEAFF. CDR3 DNA: TGTGCCAGCACACCGGGACAACAGAACACTGAAGCTTTCTTT.